Listed below are T cell receptor beta chains from one sample, sequenced in a study of blood T cells in healthy people across ages. TCRdb redid the calling of the 5' RACE reads with MiXCR, one entry per CDR3 protein. The sample lists about 600,000 distinct CDR3 sequences, less than 60% occurring once. Sample: blood. All receptors come from a man at least 80 years old in good health. Each CDR3 is given with its conserved first and last residue.

j_call: TRBJ1-5
v_call: TRBV20-1
cdr3_aa: CSARFRGGQPQHF

j_call: TRBJ1-2
v_call: TRBV10-2
cdr3_aa: CASSEAGVDYGYTF

j_call: TRBJ2-5
v_call: TRBV7-2
cdr3_aa: CASSSGLGSQGTQYF

j_call: TRBJ2-1
v_call: TRBV28
cdr3_aa: CASRTGLGLRTEQFF

j_call: TRBJ1-2
v_call: TRBV20-1
cdr3_aa: CSARGQSNYGYTF

j_call: TRBJ2-7
v_call: TRBV10-3
cdr3_aa: CAISISTGSREQYF

j_call: .
v_call: TRBV12-3/TRBV12-4
cdr3_aa: CASTRGGGGVETQYF

j_call: TRBJ2-1
v_call: TRBV20-1
cdr3_aa: CSAITSGGFGEQFF

j_call: TRBJ2-6
v_call: TRBV7-8
cdr3_aa: CASTSGVPRSGANVLTF

j_call: TRBJ2-1
v_call: TRBV5-1
cdr3_aa: CASSNSGGAVEQFF

j_call: TRBJ2-7
v_call: TRBV2
cdr3_aa: CASREGIRVNEQYF

j_call: TRBJ2-1
v_call: TRBV4-1
cdr3_aa: CTSSPGPGARNEQFF

j_call: TRBJ2-3
v_call: TRBV6-5
cdr3_aa: CASSFTAGGFSTDTQYF

j_call: TRBJ2-3
v_call: TRBV5-1
cdr3_aa: CASSSQPTDTQYF

j_call: TRBJ1-4
v_call: TRBV28
cdr3_aa: CASSSGGTNEKLFF

j_call: TRBJ2-3
v_call: TRBV20-1
cdr3_aa: CSVNTNTDTQYF

j_call: TRBJ2-7
v_call: TRBV20-1
cdr3_aa: CSATSGTREQYF